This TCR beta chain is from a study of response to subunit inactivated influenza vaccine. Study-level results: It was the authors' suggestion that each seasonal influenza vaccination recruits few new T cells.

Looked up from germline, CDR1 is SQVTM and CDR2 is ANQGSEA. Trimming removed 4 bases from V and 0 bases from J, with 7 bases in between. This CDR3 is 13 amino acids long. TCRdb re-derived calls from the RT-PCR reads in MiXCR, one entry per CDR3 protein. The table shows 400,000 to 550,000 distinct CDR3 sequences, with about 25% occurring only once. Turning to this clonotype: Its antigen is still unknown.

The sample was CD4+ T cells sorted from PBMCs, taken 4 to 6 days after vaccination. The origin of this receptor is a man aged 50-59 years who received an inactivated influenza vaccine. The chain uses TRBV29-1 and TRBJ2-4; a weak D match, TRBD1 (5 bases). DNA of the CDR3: TGCAGCGTTGGGGGCCTAGCCAAAAACATTCAGTACTTC. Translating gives CSVGGLAKNIQYF.